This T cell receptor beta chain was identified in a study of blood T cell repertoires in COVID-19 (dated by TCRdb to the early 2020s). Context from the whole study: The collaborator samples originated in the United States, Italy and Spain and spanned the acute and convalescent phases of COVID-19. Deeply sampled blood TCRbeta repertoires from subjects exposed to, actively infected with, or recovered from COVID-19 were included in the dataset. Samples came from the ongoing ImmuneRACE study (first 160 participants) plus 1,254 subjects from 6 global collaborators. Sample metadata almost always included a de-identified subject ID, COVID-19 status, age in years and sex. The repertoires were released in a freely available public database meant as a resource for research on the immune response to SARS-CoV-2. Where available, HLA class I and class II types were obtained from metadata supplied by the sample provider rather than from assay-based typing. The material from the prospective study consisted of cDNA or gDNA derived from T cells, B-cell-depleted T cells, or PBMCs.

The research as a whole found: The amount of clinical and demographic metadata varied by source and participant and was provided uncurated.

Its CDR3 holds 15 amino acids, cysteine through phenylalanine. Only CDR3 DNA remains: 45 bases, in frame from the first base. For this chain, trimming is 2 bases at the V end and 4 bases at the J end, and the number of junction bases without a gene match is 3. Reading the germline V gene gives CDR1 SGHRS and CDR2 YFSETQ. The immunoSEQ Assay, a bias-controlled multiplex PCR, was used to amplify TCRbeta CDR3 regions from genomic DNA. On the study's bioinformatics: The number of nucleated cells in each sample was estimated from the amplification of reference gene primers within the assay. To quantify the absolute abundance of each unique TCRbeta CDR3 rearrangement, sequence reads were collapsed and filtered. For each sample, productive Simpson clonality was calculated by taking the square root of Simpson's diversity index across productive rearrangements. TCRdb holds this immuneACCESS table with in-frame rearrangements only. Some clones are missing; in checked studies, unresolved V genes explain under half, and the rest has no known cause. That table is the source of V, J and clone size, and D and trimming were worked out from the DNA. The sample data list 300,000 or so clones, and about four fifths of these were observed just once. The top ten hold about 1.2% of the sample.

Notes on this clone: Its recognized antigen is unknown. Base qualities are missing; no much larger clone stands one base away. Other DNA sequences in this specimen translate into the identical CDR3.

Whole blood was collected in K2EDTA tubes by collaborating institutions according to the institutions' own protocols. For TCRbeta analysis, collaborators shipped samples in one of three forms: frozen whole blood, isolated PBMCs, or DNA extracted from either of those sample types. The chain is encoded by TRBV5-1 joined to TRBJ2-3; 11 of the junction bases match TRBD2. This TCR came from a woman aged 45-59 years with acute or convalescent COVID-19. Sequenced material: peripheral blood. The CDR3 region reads CASSFSGGASDTQYF. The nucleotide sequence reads TGCGCCAGCAGCTTTAGCGGGGGGGCATCAGATACGCAGTATTTT.